The 21 T cell receptor beta chains below were found in one sample sequenced in a study of CD8 T cells in ankylosing spondylitis. One entry per CDR3 protein, called by TCRdb with MiXCR from the 5' RACE reads. This table holds around 180,000 distinct CDR3 sequences, 13% found once. Sequenced: blood, either unsorted or a sorted T cell fraction (not recorded which). The source is a female donor with ankylosing spondylitis or in good health (not recorded which).

This clonotype was found many times. The chain has TRBV5-1 and TRBJ2-1; D remains unclear. The CDR3 totals 12 residues. CDR1 and CDR2 (germline): SGHRS, YFSETQ. Trimming took 0 bases from V and 12 from J, leaving 10 bases between them. The CDR3 spells CASSLGALGQFF. CDR3 DNA sequence: TGCGCCAGCAGCTTGGGGGCTTTGGGGCAGTTCTTC.

The V gene is TRBV27, the J gene TRBJ1-1, with a tentative D call TRBD1 (6 bases). Trimming removed 2 bases from V and 1 base from J, with 20 bases in between. The germline V gene has CDR1 MNHEY and CDR2 SMNVEV (reference sequence). The CDR3 loop spans 18 amino acids. CDR3 in DNA: TGTGCCAGCAGTTTAATCCCCGGCTTGGGGGCACAGAACACTGAAGCTTTCTTT. Translating it yields CASSLIPGLGAQNTEAFF.

The chain is built from TRBV13 and TRBJ1-2, with 10 positions matching TRBD1. Germline loops: CDR1 PRHDT, CDR2 FYEKMQ (reference sequence). V trimming: 4 bases; J trimming: 5 bases; junction bases outside the gene matches: 4. The CDR3 runs to 14 residues. This chain's CDR3 is CASSSWDRGYGYTF. The CDR3 DNA follows: TGTGCCAGCAGCTCCTGGGACAGGGGATATGGCTACACCTTC.

The table lists this clonotype with many counts. The chain is built from TRBV4-2 and TRBJ2-1; perhaps D is TRBD1 or TRBD2 (5 bases each). The germline V and J ends were trimmed by 4 bases and 9 bases, with 19 bases remaining between them. This CDR3 spans 15 amino acids. Germline assignment: CDR1 LGHNA and CDR2 YNFKEQ. CDR3 DNA sequence: TGTGCCAGCAGCCTTGAGGGGCGTGTTGGCGGTGAGCAGTTCTTC. This gives the protein CASSLEGRVGGEQFF.

This sequence joins TRBV19 and TRBJ2-1, with a weak D call TRBD2 (6 bases). Trimming shortened V by 5 bases and J by 2 bases, and 13 bases separated the two germline ends. CDR1 is LNHDA, CDR2 SQIVND, per germline (reference sequence). CDR3 length: 15 residues. CDR3 coding DNA: TGTGCCAGTAGTTTTAGCGGTACACCCTACAATGAGCAGTTCTTC. Protein sequence: CASSFSGTPYNEQFF. Together with reference TRBV19 and TRBJ2-1, the CDR3 gives the full variable domain: DGGITQSPKYLFRKEGQNVTLSCEQNLNHDAMYWYRQDPGQGLRLIYYSQIVNDFQKGDIAEGYSVSREKKESFPLTVTSAQKNPTAFYLCASSFSGTPYNEQFFGPGTRLTVL.

This clonotype was seen more than once but under ten times. The junction and the germline gene differ at one end; a read error may be behind it. CDR3 in DNA: TGTGCCAGCAGACCACTCGAAATTGACAGGGCCCCTCTAGCTTTC. This gives the protein CASRPLEIDRAPLAF. The rearrangement joins TRBV27 to TRBJ2-5; 7 bases fit TRBD1. The CDR3 has 15 residues. The germline V gene has CDR1 MNHEY and CDR2 SMNVEV (reference sequence).

This clonotype appeared a few times. V gene TRBV7-2 combines with J gene TRBJ1-1; the D gene is possibly TRBD1 (5 bases). Germline V gene lookup returns CDR1 SGHTA and CDR2 FQGNSA. CDR3 length: 15 residues. The germline V and J ends were trimmed by 5 bases and 1 base, with 14 bases remaining between them. CDR3 region: CASSARQRTNTEAFF. The CDR3 DNA is TGTGCCAGCAGCGCCCGACAGCGTACGAACACTGAAGCTTTCTTT.

This clonotype was seen many times. The rearrangement uses TRBV6-1 and TRBJ2-4, with TRBD2 as a possible D gene (6 bases). The V and J ends lost 1 base and 6 bases respectively, with 19 bases between them. The CDR3 extends over 17 amino acids. Germline V gene lookup returns CDR1 MNHNS and CDR2 SASEGT. The CDR3 bases are TGTGCCAGCAGTGAAGGGGGGGTCCCGAGGGACCGAAACATTCAGTACTTC. As protein: CASSEGGVPRDRNIQYF.

This clonotype was recorded at least ten times. The chain uses TRBV6-5 and TRBJ2-7, with TRBD1 identical over 11 bases. Germline CDR1 MNHEY, CDR2 SVGAGI. V was pared by 2 bases and J by 4 bases, with 4 bases of the junction left unmatched. This CDR3 has 15 amino acids. CDR3: CASSYAGTGGYEQYF. CDR3 nucleotide sequence: TGTGCCAGCAGTTACGCGGGGACAGGGGGTTACGAGCAGTACTTC.

The rearrangement uses TRBV12-3 or TRBV12-4 and TRBJ1-5; D may be TRBD1 (6 bases). The length of the CDR3 is 13 residues. Trimming removed 6 bases at V and 6 bases at J, with 12 bases between. The DNA for the CDR3 is TGTGCCAGCAGGAGGGGGGGCGGTCAGCCCCAGCATTTT. This translates into CASRRGGGQPQHF.

This clonotype was detected ten times or more. J is TRBJ2-1 and V is TRBV6-1; possible D gene TRBD1, 6 bases. Trimming took 2 bases from V and 0 from J, leaving 14 bases between them. Germline V lookup: CDR1 MNHNS, CDR2 SASEGT. The CDR3 sequence is 17 residues long. The CDR3 reads CASSEPGQLSSYNEQFF. CDR3 nucleotide sequence: TGTGCCAGCAGTGAACCGGGACAACTGAGCTCCTACAATGAGCAGTTCTTC.

This clonotype was counted between two and nine times. This chain joins TRBV12-3 or TRBV12-4 and TRBJ2-1, with a tentative D call TRBD2 (5 bases). This CDR3 has 12 residues. Trimming pared 7 bases from V and 8 bases from J, leaving 12 bases between. CDR3 residues: CASKAGRDEQFF. The CDR3 DNA reads TGTGCCAGCAAGGCCGGGCGGGATGAGCAGTTCTTC.

At least ten counts were recorded for this clonotype. V usage is TRBV4-1 and J usage is TRBJ2-5; D is unclear. CDR3 length equals 18 residues. CDR1 MGHRA and CDR2 YSYEKL come from the germline V gene. Trimming removed 4 bases at V and 2 bases at J, with 23 bases between. The CDR3 protein is CASSPQRAAELRQETQYF. The CDR3 DNA is TGCGCCAGCAGCCCCCAAAGGGCCGCCGAATTAAGGCAAGAGACCCAGTACTTC.

The sample holds many counts of this clonotype. The chain combines TRBV7-2 with TRBJ2-1; no definite D call. V lost 7 bases and J 5 bases, leaving 15 bases between the germline ends. The CDR3 is made up of 14 amino acids. Germline values: CDR1 SGHTA, CDR2 FQGNSA. Here the CDR3 DNA reads TGTGCCAGCAAAGGGAATGTCGCCAACAATGAGCAGTTCTTC. This sequence encodes CASKGNVANNEQFF.

The table lists this clonotype with many counts. The chain employs TRBV5-1 and TRBJ2-3; D not certain. CDR1 SGHRS and CDR2 YFSETQ come from the germline V gene. The CDR3 length is 14 residues. Deletions cut 4 bases from V and 2 bases from J, with 11 bases between. For the CDR3, the DNA is TGCGCCAGCAGCCTGAGAGTTTCCACAGATACGCAGTATTTT. Protein product: CASSLRVSTDTQYF.

At least ten counts were recorded for this clonotype. This chain links TRBV27 with TRBJ2-1; TRBD2 is a possible D gene (6 bases). In germline, CDR1 is MNHEY, CDR2 SMNVEV (reference sequence). The CDR3 has 16 amino acids. V lost 2 bases, J lost 0 bases, and 11 bases lay in between. CDR3 DNA sequence: TGTGCCAGCAGTTTAGGAGGGGATGCCTCCTACAATGAGCAGTTCTTC. Protein: CASSLGGDASYNEQFF.

This clonotype was counted at least ten times. The chain carries TRBV11-2 and TRBJ1-1, with no clear D. Germline V gene data show CDR1 as SGHAT and CDR2 as FQNNGV. Trimming removed 4 bases from V and 5 bases from J, with 14 bases in between. CDR3 size: 14 residues. The CDR3 reads CASSSYAPGTEAFF. As DNA, the CDR3 is TGTGCCAGCAGCTCCTACGCCCCCGGGACTGAAGCTTTCTTT.

The J gene is TRBJ2-3, the V gene TRBV6-1, with D tentatively TRBD2 (6 bases). CDR1 and CDR2 from the germline V gene are MNHNS and SASEGT. The CDR3 length is 14 residues. Trimming took 5 bases from V and 4 from J, leaving 13 bases between them. CDR3 DNA sequence: TGTGCCAGCAGTACAAGGAGGGAGGCAGATACGCAGTATTTT. Its translation is CASSTRREADTQYF.

There are many counts of this clonotype. This chain's CDR3 is CASRTTGPLNQPQHF. The DNA of the CDR3 is TGTGCCAGCAGGACGACAGGGCCCCTCAATCAGCCCCAGCATTTT. The gene calls are TRBV28 and TRBJ1-5; 7 positions match TRBD1. Unmatched junction bases numbered 8, after V lost 6 bases and J lost 3 bases. Germline V lookup: CDR1 MDHEN, CDR2 SYDVKM. The CDR3 is made up of 15 amino acids.

This clonotype was counted at least ten times. CDR3 in amino acids: CASSQLDMGFSKEQYF. Here the CDR3 DNA reads TGCGCCAGCAGCCAACTAGACATGGGCTTCTCTAAGGAGCAGTACTTC. The genes are TRBV4-1 and TRBJ2-7; no reliable D call. Between the trimmed V and J ends, which lost 2 bases and 7 bases, there was a span of 21 bases. This CDR3 is built from 16 residues. Germline loops: CDR1 MGHRA, CDR2 YSYEKL.

At least ten counts were recorded for this clonotype. V usage is TRBV6-2 or TRBV6-3 and J usage is TRBJ2-3, with D hard to call. Between the trimmed V and J ends, which lost 7 bases and 2 bases, there was a span of 19 bases. Germline V gene lookup returns CDR1 MNHEY and CDR2 SVGEGT. CDR3 length: 16 residues. The CDR3 nucleotides are TGTGCCAGCACCCGGTCTGACCGGGTCGTCACAGATACGCAGTATTTT. It translates to CASTRSDRVVTDTQYF.